The clone carrying this TCR beta chain showed up many times. Antigen: not known. These data are taken from a study of metastatic and nonmetastatic thyroid tumors. Study information: Repertoires from blood and tumor or nodule tissue of malignant and benign thyroid patients were compared.

As handled by the study authors: Differences in CDR3 between clinicopathological groups were drawn on to build a classifier intended to discriminate distant-metastatic papillary thyroid cancer patients. MiXCR re-clonotyped the PCR reads for TCRdb. TCRdb, not the original authors, processed these V and J calls. The sample lists 23,000 or so clones, 13% occurring once. Not a single patient had been given any form of treatment at any point before undergoing thyroid surgery. V dropped 9 bases and J dropped 3 bases, with 19 bases sitting between them. Germline assignment: CDR1 LNHDA and CDR2 SQIVND (reference sequence). This CDR3 contains 15 residues. General study points: Significantly greater TCR beta diversity was reportedly found in malignant thyroid tumors than in benign nodules (in blood and tumor).

This TCR was recovered from a female donor with papillary thyroid cancer or a benign thyroid nodule (not recorded which). Some clones in this sample may be carry-over from other donors' samples. The specimen was blood. The chain uses TRBV19 and TRBJ2-3; a weak D match, TRBD1 (6 bases). DNA of the CDR3: TGTGCCAGCACGACAGGACAGTTTGTTACAGATACGCAGTATTTT. Protein: CASTTGQFVTDTQYF. The full variable domain, completed using reference TRBV19 and TRBJ2-3, is DGGITQSPKYLFRKEGQNVTLSCEQNLNHDAMYWYRQDPGQGLRLIYYSQIVNDFQKGDIAEGYSVSREKKESFPLTVTSAQKNPTAFYLCASTTGQFVTDTQYFGPGTRLTVL.